Shown below are 9 T cell receptor beta chains from a single sample sequenced in a study of blood T cell repertoires in COVID-19. Repertoires were generated with immunoSEQ multiplex PCR, while TCRdb's copy carries only in-frame clones and drops some. The top ten clones hold less than 3.5% of a sample with about 370,000 clones, about 89% of them seen once. Sequenced sample: peripheral blood. These receptors were obtained from a woman in her thirties with COVID-19, enrolled during active disease.

The rearrangement uses TRBV27 and TRBJ2-3; 10 bases agree with TRBD2. Trimming removed 3 bases from V and 6 bases from J; junction bases left unmatched: 9. The V gene's germline CDR1 is MNHEY and CDR2 SMNVEV (reference sequence). The CDR3 covers 16 residues. This CDR3 is CASSFRSGRAWDTQYF. The CDR3 DNA is TGTGCCAGCAGTTTTCGAAGCGGGAGGGCCTGGGATACGCAGTATTTT.

This chain links TRBV5-1 with TRBJ2-3, with 9 nucleotides matching TRBD2. Germline values: CDR1 SGHRS, CDR2 YFSETQ. The CDR3 has 16 residues. V lost 7 bases, J lost 0 bases, and 9 bases stayed unmatched. This CDR3 is CASRPAGGASTDTQYF. For the CDR3, the DNA is TGCGCCAGCCGCCCAGCGGGAGGAGCTAGCACAGATACGCAGTATTTT.

This clone was seen once. This chain connects TRBV30 to TRBJ2-5; 7 nucleotides align to TRBD2. Germline V CDR1 and CDR2: GTSNPN, SVGIG (reference sequence). The CDR3 has 14 amino acids. V was pared by 0 bases and J by 5 bases, with 6 bases of the junction left unmatched. CDR3 sequence reads: CAWSVRRERETQYF. CDR3 nucleotides: TGTGCCTGGAGTGTACGGCGGGAGCGGGAGACCCAGTACTTC.

The chain uses TRBV6-2 or TRBV6-3 and TRBJ2-7; D not certain. CDR3 size: 12 residues. V lost 5 bases to trimming and J lost 7 bases, with 12 bases between them. The germline CDR1 and CDR2 sequences are MNHEY and SVGEGT. CDR3 sequence: CASSGGELEQYV. As DNA, the CDR3 is TGTGCCAGCAGTGGCGGTGAGTTGGAGCAGTACGTC.

The chain couples TRBV28 to TRBJ1-5, with 8 bases matching TRBD1. Trimming cost V 2 bases and J 3 bases; bases outside gene matches: 12. The germline V gene has CDR1 MDHEN and CDR2 SYDVKM. CDR3 length: 18 amino acids. CDR3 sequence (DNA): TGTGCCAGCAGTTTACGGGACGGACAGGGCATCGCCAATCAGCCCCAGCATTTT. Its translation: CASSLRDGQGIANQPQHF.

The genes are TRBV29-1 and TRBJ2-2; TRBD1 might be the D (6 bases). V was cut by 7 bases and J by 0 bases, with 12 bases left in between. CDR1 SQVTM and CDR2 ANQGSEA come from the germline V gene. This CDR3 has 14 residues. Here the CDR3 DNA reads TGCAGCGCCGGGACAACTACGAACACCGGGGAGCTGTTTTTT. This encodes CSAGTTTNTGELFF.

The chain recombines TRBV27 with TRBJ2-1; the match to TRBD2 covers 8 bases. The CDR3 has 15 amino acids. J was trimmed by 2 bases and V by 2 bases; bases with no gene match: 2. The V gene's germline CDR1 is MNHEY and CDR2 SMNVEV (reference sequence). Here the CDR3 reads CASSLTSGPYNEQFF. The CDR3 DNA follows: TGTGCCAGCAGTTTAACTAGCGGCCCCTACAATGAGCAGTTCTTC.

This chain links TRBV11-3 with TRBJ1-6; 10 bases align to TRBD1. Looked up from germline, CDR1 is SGHNT and CDR2 is YENEEA. With 1 base clipped from V and 1 base from J, the junction kept 10 bases outside the gene matches. This CDR3 is built from 20 residues. The CDR3 DNA sequence: TGTGCCAGCAGCTTAGTCTACCGGGACAGGGGAAAATCCTATAATTCACCCCTCCACTTT. As protein: CASSLVYRDRGKSYNSPLHF.

The chain couples TRBV2 to TRBJ2-1; 9 bases line up with TRBD2. Germline lookup yields CDR1 SNHLY and CDR2 FYNNEI. The CDR3 length is 20 residues. Unmatched junction bases numbered 19, after V lost 6 bases and J lost 1 base. In nucleotides, the CDR3 is TGTGCCAGCAGGCCAGGGACTAGCAGCAGCGGAGGCGGGTCCTACAATGAGCAGTTCTTC. Translating it yields CASRPGTSSSGGGSYNEQFF.